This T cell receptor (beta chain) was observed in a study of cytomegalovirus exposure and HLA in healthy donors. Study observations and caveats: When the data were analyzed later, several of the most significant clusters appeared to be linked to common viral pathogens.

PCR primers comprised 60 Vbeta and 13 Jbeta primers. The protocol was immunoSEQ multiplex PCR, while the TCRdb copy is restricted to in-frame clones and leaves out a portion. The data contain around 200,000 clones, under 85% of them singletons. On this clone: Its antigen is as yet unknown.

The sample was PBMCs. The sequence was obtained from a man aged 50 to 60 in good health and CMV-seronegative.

In nucleotides, the CDR3 is TGTGCCAGCAGCCCCACAGACAGGTTCTCTGGAAACACCATATATTTT. The encoded protein is CASSPTDRFSGNTIYF. This chain uses TRBV7-3 with TRBJ1-3; maybe TRBD1 (6 bases). V dropped 5 bases and J dropped 0 bases, with 14 bases sitting between them. The CDR3 sequence is 16 residues long. In germline, CDR1 is SGHTA, CDR2 FQGTGA.